This T cell receptor (beta chain) was recorded in a study of regulatory T cells in long-lasting Graves disease. General study points: Blood alone, not thyroid tissue, was studied. For persistent Graves' patients, TCR diversity was lower than for newly diagnosed ones.

Time point in this sample: persistent/refractory GD, antithyroid drugs over 5 years with positive TRAb. Researchers made the TCR library from RNA that was extracted from PBMCs. Graves' disease diagnosis followed American Thyroid Association guidelines. For TCR beta, libraries came from iRepertoire HTBI primers and Arm-PCR of CDR3 regions. A single record per CDR3 protein comes from TCRdb applying MiXCR to the multiplex PCR reads. Among 350,000 to 450,000 distinct CDR3 sequences listed, around 20% were seen once. Comments on this clonotype: Its cognate antigen is unknown.

This CDR3 spans 15 amino acids. Trimming took 1 base from V and 6 from J, leaving 16 bases between them. The specimen comprised peripheral blood mononuclear cells (PBMCs), sampled when the disease was refractory, from a patient treated with antithyroid drugs. The chain is built from TRBV12-3 or TRBV12-4 and TRBJ2-7; unclear D gene. The clonotype comes from a female donor with Graves disease. DNA for the CDR3: TGTGCCAGCAGTTTAGTTCTCGGGCGTATTGGCGAGCAGTACTTC. Encoded protein: CASSLVLGRIGEQYF.